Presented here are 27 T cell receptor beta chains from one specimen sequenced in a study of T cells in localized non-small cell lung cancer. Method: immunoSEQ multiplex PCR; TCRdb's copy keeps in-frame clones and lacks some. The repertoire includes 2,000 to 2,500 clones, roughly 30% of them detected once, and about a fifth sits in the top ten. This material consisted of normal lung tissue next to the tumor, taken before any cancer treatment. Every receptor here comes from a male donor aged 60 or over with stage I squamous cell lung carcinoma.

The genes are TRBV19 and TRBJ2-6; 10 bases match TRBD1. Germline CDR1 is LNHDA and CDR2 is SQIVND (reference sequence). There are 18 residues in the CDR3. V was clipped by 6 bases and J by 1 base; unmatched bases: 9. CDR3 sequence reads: CASRPTGGSSSGANVLTF. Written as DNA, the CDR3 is TGTGCCAGTAGGCCGACAGGGGGCAGCTCATCTGGGGCCAACGTCCTGACTTTC.

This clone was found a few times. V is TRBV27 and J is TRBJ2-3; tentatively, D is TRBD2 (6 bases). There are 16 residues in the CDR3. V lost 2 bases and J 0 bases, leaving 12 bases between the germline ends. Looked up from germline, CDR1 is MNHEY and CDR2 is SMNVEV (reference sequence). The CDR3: CASSLREVPSTDTQYF. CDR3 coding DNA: TGTGCCAGCAGTTTAAGGGAGGTTCCTAGCACAGATACGCAGTATTTT.

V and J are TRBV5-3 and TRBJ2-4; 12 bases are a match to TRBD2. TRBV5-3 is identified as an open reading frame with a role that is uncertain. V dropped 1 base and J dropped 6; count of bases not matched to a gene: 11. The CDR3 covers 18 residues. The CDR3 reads CARSLFWDGLAGPNIQYF. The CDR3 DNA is TGTGCCAGAAGCTTGTTTTGGGACGGACTAGCGGGACCAAACATTCAGTACTTC.

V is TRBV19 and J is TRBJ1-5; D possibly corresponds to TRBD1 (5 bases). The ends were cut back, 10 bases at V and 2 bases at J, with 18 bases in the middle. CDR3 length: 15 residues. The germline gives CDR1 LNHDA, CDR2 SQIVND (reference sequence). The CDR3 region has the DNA TGTGCCACGCAACCGGGACCTCAGGGCAATCAGCCCCAGCATTTT. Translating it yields CATQPGPQGNQPQHF.

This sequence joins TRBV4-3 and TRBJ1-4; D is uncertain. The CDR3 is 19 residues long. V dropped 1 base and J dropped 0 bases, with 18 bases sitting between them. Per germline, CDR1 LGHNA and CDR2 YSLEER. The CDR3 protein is CASSQAFTVSLATNEKLFF. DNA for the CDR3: TGCGCCAGCAGCCAAGCATTCACAGTCTCCCTTGCAACTAATGAAAAACTGTTTTTT.

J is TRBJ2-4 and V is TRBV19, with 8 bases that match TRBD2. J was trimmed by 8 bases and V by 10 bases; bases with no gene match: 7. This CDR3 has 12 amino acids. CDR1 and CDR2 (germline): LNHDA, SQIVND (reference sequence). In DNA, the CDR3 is TGTGCCACCAGCCCCGGGGGGGACATTCAGTACTTC. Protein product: CATSPGGDIQYF.

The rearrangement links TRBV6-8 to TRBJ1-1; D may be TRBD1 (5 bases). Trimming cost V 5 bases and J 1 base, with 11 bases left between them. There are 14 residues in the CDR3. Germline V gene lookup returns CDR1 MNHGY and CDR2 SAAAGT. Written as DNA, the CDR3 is TGTGCCAGCAGTGAGAGGGGAGGGAACACTGAAGCTTTCTTT. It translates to CASSERGGNTEAFF.

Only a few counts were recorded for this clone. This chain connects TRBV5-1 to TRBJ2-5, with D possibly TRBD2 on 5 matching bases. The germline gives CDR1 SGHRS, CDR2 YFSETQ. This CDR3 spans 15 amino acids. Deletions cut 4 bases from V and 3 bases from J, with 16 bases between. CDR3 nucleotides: TGCGCCAGCAGCCTAGTTGGAGGAAGGGAAGAGACCCAGTACTTC. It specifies CASSLVGGREETQYF. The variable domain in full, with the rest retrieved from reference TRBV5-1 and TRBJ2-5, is KAGVTQTPRYLIKTRGQQVTLSCSPISGHRSVSWYQQTPGQGLQFLFEYFSETQRNKGNFPGRFSGRQFSNSRSEMNVSTLELGDSALYLCASSLVGGREETQYFGPGTRLLVL.

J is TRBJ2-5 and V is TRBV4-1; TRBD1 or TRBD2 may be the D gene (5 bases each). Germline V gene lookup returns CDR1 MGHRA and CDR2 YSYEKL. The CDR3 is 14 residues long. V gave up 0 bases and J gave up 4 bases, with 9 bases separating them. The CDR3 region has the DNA TGCGCCAGCAGCCAAGAAGGGGACGGAGAGACCCAGTACTTC. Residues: CASSQEGDGETQYF.

CDR3 in amino acids: CASRRDRALVDTEAFF. In nucleotides, the CDR3 is TGTGCCAGCAGACGCGATCGGGCACTCGTGGACACTGAAGCTTTCTTT. The V call is TRBV2, the J call TRBJ1-1; D call uncertain. This CDR3 spans 16 amino acids. Trimming shortened V by 6 bases and J by 3 bases, and 20 bases separated the two germline ends. In germline, CDR1 is SNHLY, CDR2 FYNNEI.

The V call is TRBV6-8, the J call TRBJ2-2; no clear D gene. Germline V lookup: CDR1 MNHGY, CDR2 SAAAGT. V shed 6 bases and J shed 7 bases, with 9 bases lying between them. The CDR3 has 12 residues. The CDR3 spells CASRQIVGELFF. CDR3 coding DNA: TGTGCCAGCAGGCAGATAGTCGGGGAGCTGTTTTTT.

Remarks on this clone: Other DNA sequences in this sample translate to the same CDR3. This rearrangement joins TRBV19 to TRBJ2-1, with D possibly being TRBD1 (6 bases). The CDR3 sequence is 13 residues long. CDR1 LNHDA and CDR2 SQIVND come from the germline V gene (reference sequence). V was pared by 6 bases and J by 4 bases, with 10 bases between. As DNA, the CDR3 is TGTGCCAGTAGCCCCAGGGGATACAATGAGCAGTTCTTC. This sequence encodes CASSPRGYNEQFF.

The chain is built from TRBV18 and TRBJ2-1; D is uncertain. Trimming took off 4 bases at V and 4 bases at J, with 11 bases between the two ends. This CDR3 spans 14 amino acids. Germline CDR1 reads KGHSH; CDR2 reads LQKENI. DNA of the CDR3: TGTGCCAGCTCACGGCTCGAATCGTACAATGAGCAGTTCTTC. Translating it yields CASSRLESYNEQFF.

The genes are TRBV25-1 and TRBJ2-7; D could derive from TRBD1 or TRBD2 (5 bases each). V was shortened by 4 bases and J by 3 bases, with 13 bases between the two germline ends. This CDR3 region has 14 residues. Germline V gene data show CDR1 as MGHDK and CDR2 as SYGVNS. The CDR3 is CASSGDLPYYEQYF. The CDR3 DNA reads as TGTGCCAGCAGTGGGGACCTCCCATACTACGAGCAGTACTTC.

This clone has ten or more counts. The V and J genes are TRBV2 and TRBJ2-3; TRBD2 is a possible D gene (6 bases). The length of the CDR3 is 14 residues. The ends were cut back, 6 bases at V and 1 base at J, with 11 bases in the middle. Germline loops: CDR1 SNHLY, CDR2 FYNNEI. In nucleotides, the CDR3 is TGTGCCAGCAGGGGTGGGACTGGCACAGATACGCAGTATTTT. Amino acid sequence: CASRGGTGTDTQYF. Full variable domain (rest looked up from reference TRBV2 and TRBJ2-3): EPEVTQTPSHQVTQMGQEVILRCVPISNHLYFYWYRQILGQKVEFLVSFYNNEISEKSEIFDDQFSVERPDGSNFTLKIRSTKLEDSAMYFCASRGGTGTDTQYFGPGTRLTVL.

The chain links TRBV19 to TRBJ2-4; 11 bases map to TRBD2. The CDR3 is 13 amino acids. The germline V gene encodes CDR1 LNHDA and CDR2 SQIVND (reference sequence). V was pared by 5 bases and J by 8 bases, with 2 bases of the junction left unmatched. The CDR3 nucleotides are TGTGCCAGTAGTCTGGGACTAGCGGACATTCAGTACTTC. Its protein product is CASSLGLADIQYF.

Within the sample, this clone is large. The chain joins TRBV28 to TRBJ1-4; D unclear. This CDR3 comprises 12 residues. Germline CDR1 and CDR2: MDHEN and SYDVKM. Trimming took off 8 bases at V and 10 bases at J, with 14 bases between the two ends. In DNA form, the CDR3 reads TGTGCCAGCTCTCCTCCTCGGGGAAAACTGTTTTTT. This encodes CASSPPRGKLFF.

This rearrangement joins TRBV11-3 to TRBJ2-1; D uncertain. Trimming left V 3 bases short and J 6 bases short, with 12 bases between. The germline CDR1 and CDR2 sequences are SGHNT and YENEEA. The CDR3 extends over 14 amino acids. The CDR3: CASSLTQPSNEQFF. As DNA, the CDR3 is TGTGCCAGCAGCTTGACACAACCTAGCAATGAGCAGTTCTTC.

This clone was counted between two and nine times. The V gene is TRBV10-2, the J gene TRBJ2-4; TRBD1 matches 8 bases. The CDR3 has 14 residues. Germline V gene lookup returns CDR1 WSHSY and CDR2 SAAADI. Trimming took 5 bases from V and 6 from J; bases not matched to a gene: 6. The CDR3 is CASSPGQAVNIQYF. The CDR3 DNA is TGCGCCAGCAGTCCGGGACAGGCTGTAAACATTCAGTACTTC.

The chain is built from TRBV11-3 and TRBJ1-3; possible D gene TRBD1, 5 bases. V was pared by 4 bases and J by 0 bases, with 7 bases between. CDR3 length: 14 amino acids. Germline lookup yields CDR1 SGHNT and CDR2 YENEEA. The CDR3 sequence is CASSSQGSGNTIYF. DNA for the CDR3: TGTGCCAGCAGCTCCCAGGGCTCTGGAAACACCATATATTTT.

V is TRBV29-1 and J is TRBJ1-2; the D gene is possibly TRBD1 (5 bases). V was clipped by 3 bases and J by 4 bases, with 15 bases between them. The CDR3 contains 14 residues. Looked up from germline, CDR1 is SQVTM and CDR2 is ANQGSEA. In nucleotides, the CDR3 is TGCAGCGTTGAGCTGGGGGTGAGTCGCTATGGCTACACCTTC. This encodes CSVELGVSRYGYTF.

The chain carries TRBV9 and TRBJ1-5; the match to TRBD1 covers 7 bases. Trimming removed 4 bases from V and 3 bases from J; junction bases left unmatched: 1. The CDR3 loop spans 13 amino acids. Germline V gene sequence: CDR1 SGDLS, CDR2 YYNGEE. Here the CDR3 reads CASSQGDNQPQHF. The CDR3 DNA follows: TGTGCCAGCAGCCAGGGGGACAATCAGCCCCAGCATTTT.

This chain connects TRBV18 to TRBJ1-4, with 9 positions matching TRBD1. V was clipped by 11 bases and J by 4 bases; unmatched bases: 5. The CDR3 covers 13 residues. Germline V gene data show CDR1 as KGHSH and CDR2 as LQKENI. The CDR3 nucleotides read TGTGCCTCCACAGGGGGCGGTAATGAAAAACTGTTTTTT. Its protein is CASTGGGNEKLFF.

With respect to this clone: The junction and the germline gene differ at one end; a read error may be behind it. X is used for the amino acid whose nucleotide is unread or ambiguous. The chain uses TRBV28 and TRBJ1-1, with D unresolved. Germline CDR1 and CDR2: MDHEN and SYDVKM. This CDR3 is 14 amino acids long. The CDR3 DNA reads TGTGYCAGCAGTTTAGGAGGGTATGAGACTGAAGCTTTCTTT. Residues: CXSSLGGYETEAFF.

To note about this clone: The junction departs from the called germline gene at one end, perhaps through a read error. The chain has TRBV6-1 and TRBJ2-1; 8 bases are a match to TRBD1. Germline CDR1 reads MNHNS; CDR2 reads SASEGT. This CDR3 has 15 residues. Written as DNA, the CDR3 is TGTGCCAGCAGTGAAGAATCAGGGGGCCAAGATGAACAGTTCTTC. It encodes CASSEESGGQDEQFF.

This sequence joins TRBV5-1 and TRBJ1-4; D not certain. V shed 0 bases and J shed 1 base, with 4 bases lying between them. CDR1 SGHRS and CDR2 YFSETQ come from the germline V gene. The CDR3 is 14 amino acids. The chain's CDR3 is CASSLELTNEKLFF. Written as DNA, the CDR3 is TGCGCCAGCAGCTTGGAGTTAACTAATGAAAAACTGTTTTTT.

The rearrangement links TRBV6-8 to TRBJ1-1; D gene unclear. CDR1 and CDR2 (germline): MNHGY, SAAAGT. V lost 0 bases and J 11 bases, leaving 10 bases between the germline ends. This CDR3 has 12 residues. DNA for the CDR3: TGTGCCAGCAGTTACTCTAGGGAGAGGGCTTTCTTT. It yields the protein CASSYSRERAFF.